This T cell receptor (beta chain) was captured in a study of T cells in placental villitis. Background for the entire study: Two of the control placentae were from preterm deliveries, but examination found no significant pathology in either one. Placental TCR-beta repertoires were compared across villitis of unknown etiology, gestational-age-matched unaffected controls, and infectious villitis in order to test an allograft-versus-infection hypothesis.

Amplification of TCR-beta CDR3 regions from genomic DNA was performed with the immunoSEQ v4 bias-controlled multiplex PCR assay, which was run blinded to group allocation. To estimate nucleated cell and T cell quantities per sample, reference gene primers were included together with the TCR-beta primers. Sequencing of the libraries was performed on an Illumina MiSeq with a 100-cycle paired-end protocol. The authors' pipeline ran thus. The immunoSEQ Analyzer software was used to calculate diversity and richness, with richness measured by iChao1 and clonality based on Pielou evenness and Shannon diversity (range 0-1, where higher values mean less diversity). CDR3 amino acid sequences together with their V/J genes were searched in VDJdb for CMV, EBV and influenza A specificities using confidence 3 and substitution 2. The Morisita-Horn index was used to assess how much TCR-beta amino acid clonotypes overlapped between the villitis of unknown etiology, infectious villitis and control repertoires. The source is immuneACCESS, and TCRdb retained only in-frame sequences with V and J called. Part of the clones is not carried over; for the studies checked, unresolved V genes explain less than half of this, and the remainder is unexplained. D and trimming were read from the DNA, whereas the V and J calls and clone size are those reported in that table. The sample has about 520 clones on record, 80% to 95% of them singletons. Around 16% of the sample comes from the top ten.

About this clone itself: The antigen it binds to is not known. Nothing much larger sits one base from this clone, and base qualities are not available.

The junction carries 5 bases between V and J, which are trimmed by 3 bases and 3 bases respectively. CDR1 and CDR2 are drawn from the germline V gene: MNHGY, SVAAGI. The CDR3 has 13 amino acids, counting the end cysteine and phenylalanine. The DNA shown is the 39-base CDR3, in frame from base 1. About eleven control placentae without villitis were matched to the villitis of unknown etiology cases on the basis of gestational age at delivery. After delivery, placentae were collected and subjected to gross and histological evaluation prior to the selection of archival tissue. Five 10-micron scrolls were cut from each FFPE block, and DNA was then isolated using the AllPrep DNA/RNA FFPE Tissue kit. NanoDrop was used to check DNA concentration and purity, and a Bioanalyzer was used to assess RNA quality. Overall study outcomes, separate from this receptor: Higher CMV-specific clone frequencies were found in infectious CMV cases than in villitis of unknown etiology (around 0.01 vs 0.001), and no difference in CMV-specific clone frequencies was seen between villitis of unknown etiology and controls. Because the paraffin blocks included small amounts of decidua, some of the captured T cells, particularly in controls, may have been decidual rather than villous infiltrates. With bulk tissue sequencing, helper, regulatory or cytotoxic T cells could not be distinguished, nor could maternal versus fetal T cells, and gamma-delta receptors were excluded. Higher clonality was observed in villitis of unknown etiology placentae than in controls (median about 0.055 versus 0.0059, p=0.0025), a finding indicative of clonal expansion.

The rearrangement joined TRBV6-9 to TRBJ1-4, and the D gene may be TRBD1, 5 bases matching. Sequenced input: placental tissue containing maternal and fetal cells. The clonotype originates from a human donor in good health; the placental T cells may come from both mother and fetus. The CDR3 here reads CASSYRANEKLFF. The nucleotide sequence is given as TGTGCCAGCAGTTACAGGGCTAATGAAAAACTGTTTTTT.